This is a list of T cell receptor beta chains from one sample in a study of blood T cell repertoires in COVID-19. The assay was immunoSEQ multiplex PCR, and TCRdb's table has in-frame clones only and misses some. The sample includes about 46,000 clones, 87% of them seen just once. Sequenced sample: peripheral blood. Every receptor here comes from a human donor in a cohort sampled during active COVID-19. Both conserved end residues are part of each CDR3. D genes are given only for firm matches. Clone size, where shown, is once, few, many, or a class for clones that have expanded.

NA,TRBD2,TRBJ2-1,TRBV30,CAWIRGGGRAKNEQFF,TGTGCCTGGATTCGTGGGGGCGGGAGGGCCAAGAATGAGCAGTTCTTC
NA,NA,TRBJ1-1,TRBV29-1,CSVCQGGETEAFF,TGCAGCGTTTGTCAGGGAGGCGAAACTGAAGCTTTCTTT
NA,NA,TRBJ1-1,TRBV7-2,CASKTGNMNTEAFF,TGTGCCAGCAAAACCGGGAACATGAACACTGAAGCTTTCTTT
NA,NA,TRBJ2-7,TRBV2,CATANRGTYEQYF,TGTGCCACCGCGAACCGGGGAACCTACGAGCAGTACTTC
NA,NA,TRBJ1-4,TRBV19,CASRGSHTRKEKLFF,TGTGCCAGTAGAGGATCACACACTAGGAAGGAAAAACTGTTTTTT
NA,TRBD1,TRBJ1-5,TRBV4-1,CASSHPGGPQHF,TGCGCCAGCAGCCACCCAGGGGGGCCCCAGCATTTT
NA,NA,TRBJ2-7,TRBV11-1,CASSALGTYEQYF,TGTGCCAGCAGCGCCCTAGGTACCTACGAGCAGTACTTC
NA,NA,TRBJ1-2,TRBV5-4,CASTLGGGRSGGYTF,TGTGCCAGCACCTTGGGAGGAGGTCGATCGGGCGGCTACACCTTC
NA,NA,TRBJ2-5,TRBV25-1,CASSEWGESGETQYF,TGTGCCAGCAGTGAATGGGGGGAGTCGGGAGAGACCCAGTACTTC
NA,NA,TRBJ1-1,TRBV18,CASSPVWGGLNTEAFF,TGTGCCAGCTCACCAGTCTGGGGCGGTCTGAACACTGAAGCTTTCTTT
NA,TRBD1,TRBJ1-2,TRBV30,CAWSNRGVYGYTF,TGTGCCTGGAGTAACAGGGGGGTCTATGGCTACACCTTC
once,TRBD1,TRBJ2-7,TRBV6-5,CATTTGPTYEQYF,TGTGCCACCACGACAGGGCCCACTTACGAGCAGTACTTC
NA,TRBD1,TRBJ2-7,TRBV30,CAWSKGQGLFEQYF,TGTGCCTGGAGTAAGGGACAGGGTTTGTTCGAGCAGTACTTC
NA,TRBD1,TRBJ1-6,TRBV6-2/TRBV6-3,CASSPGTGNSPLHF,TGTGCCAGCAGCCCCGGGACAGGGAATTCACCCCTCCACTTT
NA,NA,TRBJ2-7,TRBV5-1,CASSFKGPGYEQYF,TGCGCCAGCAGCTTCAAGGGGCCAGGATACGAGCAGTACTTC
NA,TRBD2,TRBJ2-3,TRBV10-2,CASIGTSGGADTQYF,TGCGCCAGCATCGGGACTAGCGGGGGCGCGGATACGCAGTATTTT
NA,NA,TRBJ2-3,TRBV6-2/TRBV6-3,CASSRGPEDTQYF,TGTGCCAGCAGTCGAGGGCCGGAAGATACGCAGTATTTT
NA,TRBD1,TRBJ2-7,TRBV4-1,CASSQGQGLSYEQYF,TGCGCCAGCAGCCAAGGACAGGGCCTCTCCTACGAGCAGTACTTC
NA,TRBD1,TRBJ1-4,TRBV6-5,CASRNRGLGEKLFF,TGTGCCAGCAGAAACAGGGGGCTTGGTGAAAAACTGTTTTTT
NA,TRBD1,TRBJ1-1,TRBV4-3,CASSGAGGTGGGWGENTEAFF,TGCGCCAGCAGCGGAGCCGGGGGGACAGGGGGCGGCTGGGGGGAGAACACTGAAGCTTTCTTT
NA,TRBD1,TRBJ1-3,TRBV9,CASSPRDRRSSGNTIYF,TGTGCCAGCAGCCCCCGGGACAGGCGAAGCTCTGGAAACACCATATATTTT
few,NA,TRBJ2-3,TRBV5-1,CASSLRTPRADTQYF,TGCGCCAGCAGCTTGAGGACGCCGCGGGCAGATACGCAGTATTTT
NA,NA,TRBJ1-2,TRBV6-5,CASQEPINYGYTF,TGTGCCAGCCAGGAACCGATTAACTATGGCTACACCTTC
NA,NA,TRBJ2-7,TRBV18,CASSPNETPDYEQYF,TGTGCCAGCTCACCGAATGAGACACCAGATTACGAGCAGTACTTC
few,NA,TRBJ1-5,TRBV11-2,CASSLNSRNQPQHF,TGTGCCAGCAGCTTGAACAGTCGCAATCAGCCCCAGCATTTT
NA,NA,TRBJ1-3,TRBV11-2,CASSSWGSGNTIYF,TGTGCCAGCAGCTCCTGGGGCAGTGGAAACACCATATATTTT
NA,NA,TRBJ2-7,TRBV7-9,CASSLEGVNYEQYF,TGTGCCAGCAGCTTAGAGGGAGTAAACTACGAGCAGTACTTC
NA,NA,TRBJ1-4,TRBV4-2,CASSQEGGGWEKLFF,TGTGCCAGCAGCCAAGAAGGGGGGGGCTGGGAAAAACTGTTTTTT
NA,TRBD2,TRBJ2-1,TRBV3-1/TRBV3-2,CASSQGTSGEQFF,TGTGCCAGCAGCCAAGGGACTAGCGGCGAGCAGTTCTTC
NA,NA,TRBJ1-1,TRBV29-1,CSVEDDSLNTEAFF,TGCAGCGTTGAAGATGACAGCTTGAACACTGAAGCTTTCTTT
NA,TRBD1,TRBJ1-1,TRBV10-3,CAIRRQGQNTEAFF,TGTGCCATCAGGAGACAGGGGCAGAACACTGAAGCTTTCTTT
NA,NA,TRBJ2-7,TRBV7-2,CASSLMQTYEQYF,TGTGCCAGCAGCTTAATGCAGACCTACGAGCAGTACTTC
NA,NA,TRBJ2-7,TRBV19,CASSPRQKIDYEQYF,TGTGCCAGTAGTCCGAGACAGAAAATAGACTACGAGCAGTACTTC
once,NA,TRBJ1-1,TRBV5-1,CASSARSVPNTEAFF,TGCGCCAGCAGCGCCCGGTCGGTTCCGAACACTGAAGCTTTCTTT
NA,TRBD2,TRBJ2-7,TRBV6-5,CASLREAGREQYF,TGTGCCAGCCTCCGGGAGGCGGGTCGCGAGCAGTACTTC
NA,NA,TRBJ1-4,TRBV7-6,CASSLAGRLSTNEKLFF,TGTGCCAGCAGCTTAGCAGGCAGACTCTCAACTAATGAAAAACTGTTTTTT
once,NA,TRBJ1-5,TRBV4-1,CASSQEGIAQGYRQPQHF,TGCGCCAGCAGCCAAGAGGGCATTGCCCAGGGCTATCGTCAGCCCCAGCATTTT
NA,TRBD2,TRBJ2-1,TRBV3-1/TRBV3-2,CASSQVVAGGFSYNEQFF,TGTGCCAGCAGCCAAGTGGTAGCGGGGGGGTTCTCCTACAATGAGCAGTTCTTC
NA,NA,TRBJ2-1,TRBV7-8,CASSSIENEQFF,TGTGCCAGCAGCTCGATTGAGAATGAGCAGTTCTTC
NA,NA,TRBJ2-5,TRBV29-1,CSVGDIQQETQYF,TGCAGCGTTGGGGACATCCAGCAAGAGACCCAGTACTTC
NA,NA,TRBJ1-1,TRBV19,CASSIFFTDDTEAFF,TGTGCCAGTAGTATATTCTTTACTGATGACACTGAAGCTTTCTTT
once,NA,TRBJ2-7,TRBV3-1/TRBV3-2,CASSRTVSYEQYF,TGTGCCAGCAGCCGGACAGTTTCCTACGAGCAGTACTTC
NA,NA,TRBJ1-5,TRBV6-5,CASSPPGPVSQHF,TGTGCCAGCAGCCCCCCTGGGCCAGTGTCCCAGCATTTT
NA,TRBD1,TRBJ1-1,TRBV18,CASSPTRQGALATEAFF,TGTGCCAGCTCACCCACTAGACAGGGGGCATTGGCCACTGAAGCTTTCTTT
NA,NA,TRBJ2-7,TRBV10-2,CASGSRTYEQYF,TGCGCCAGCGGTTCTAGAACCTACGAGCAGTACTTC
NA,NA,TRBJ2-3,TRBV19,CASTPGTFTSTDTQYF,TGTGCCAGTACCCCCGGGACATTTACTAGCACAGATACGCAGTATTTT
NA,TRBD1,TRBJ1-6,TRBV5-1,CASSLFGQGDSPLHF,TGCGCCAGCAGCTTGTTTGGACAGGGGGATTCACCCCTCCACTTT
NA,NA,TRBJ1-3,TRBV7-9,CASSSQTLTASGNTIYF,TGTGCCAGCAGCTCTCAGACGTTAACAGCCTCTGGAAACACCATATATTTT
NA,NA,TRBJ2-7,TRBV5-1,CASSLGDSPHYEQYF,TGCGCCAGCAGCTTGGGGGACTCCCCCCACTACGAGCAGTACTTC
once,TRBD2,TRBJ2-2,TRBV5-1,CASSAGGLNTGELFF,TGCGCCAGCAGCGCGGGGGGCCTGAACACCGGGGAGCTGTTTTTT
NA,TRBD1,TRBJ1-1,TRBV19,CASNPTGLNTEAFF,TGTGCCAGTAACCCGACAGGGTTGAACACTGAAGCTTTCTTT
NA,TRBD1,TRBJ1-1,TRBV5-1,CASSGGQGATEAFF,TGCGCCAGCAGCGGGGGACAGGGGGCCACTGAAGCTTTCTTT
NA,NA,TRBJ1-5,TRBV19,CASSTPPGTPSNQPQHF,TGTGCCAGTAGTACACCGCCCGGGACACCCAGCAATCAGCCCCAGCATTTT
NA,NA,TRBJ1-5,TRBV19,CASRPGGQSNQPQHF,TGTGCCAGTAGACCCGGGGGGCAGAGCAATCAGCCCCAGCATTTT
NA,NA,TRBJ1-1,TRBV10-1,CASSVGQNTEAFF,TGCGCCAGCAGTGTGGGACAGAACACTGAAGCTTTCTTT
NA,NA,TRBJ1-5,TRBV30,CAWSGAIYQPQHF,TGTGCCTGGAGTGGGGCCATTTATCAGCCCCAGCATTTT
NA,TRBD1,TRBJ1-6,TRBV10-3,CAINGQGINSPLHF,TGTGCCATCAATGGACAGGGAATCAATTCACCCCTCCACTTT
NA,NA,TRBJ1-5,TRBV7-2,CASSKSGLLNQPQHF,TGTGCCAGCAGCAAATCGGGTCTACTAAATCAGCCCCAGCATTTT
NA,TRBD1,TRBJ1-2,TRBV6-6,CASSAPGQGFGYTF,TGTGCCAGCAGTGCCCCGGGACAGGGGTTTGGCTACACCTTC